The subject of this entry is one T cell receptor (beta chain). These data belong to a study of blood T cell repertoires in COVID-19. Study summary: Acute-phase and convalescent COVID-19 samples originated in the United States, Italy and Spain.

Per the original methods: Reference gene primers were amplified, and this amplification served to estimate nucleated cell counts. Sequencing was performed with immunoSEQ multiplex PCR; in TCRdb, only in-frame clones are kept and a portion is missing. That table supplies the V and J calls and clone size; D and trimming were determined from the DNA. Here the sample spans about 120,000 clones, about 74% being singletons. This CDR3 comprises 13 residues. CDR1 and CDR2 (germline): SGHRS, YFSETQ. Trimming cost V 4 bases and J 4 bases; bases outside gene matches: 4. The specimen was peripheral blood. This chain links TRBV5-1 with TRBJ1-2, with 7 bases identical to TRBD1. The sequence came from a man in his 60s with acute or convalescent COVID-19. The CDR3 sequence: CASSPGQVYGYTF. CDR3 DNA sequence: TGCGCCAGCAGCCCCGGACAGGTCTATGGCTACACCTTC.